The 22 T cell receptor beta chains below were found in one sample sequenced in a study of T-cell reconstitution after alpha-beta-depleted transplantation in children. Preparation of the TCRbeta library involved a method that used unique molecular identifiers. TCRdb re-called the PCR reads with MiXCR, one entry per CDR3 protein. The sample lists under 20,000 distinct CDR3 sequences; roughly 13% were seen once. Sequencing used PBMCs, mostly from graft donor cells, obtained 60 days after TCRalphabeta/CD19-depleted stem cell transplant. These receptors came from a female patient aged 2-15 years who had a stem cell transplant for congenital amegakaryocytic thrombocytopenia, so the T cells may come from the graft donor.

This clonotype was observed at least ten times. The chain employs TRBV6-5 and TRBJ1-1; 7 nucleotides match TRBD1. The CDR3 has 14 residues. V lost 5 bases and J lost 5; bases outside the gene matches: 8. Looked up from germline, CDR1 is MNHEY and CDR2 is SVGAGI. This chain's CDR3 is CASSTIQGRTEAFF. The DNA of the CDR3 is TGTGCCAGCAGTACGATACAGGGGCGGACTGAAGCTTTCTTT.

Ten or more counts support this clonotype. V and J are TRBV5-1 and TRBJ1-3; TRBD1 is a possible D gene (5 bases). Trimming left V 2 bases short and J 4 bases short, with 13 bases between. The CDR3 is 15 amino acids. Germline V gene lookup returns CDR1 SGHRS and CDR2 YFSETQ. The CDR3 coding sequence is TGCGCCAGCAGCTTATCAGGGATGTCCGGAAACACCATATATTTT. It yields the protein CASSLSGMSGNTIYF.

CDR3 in amino acids: CAWKTRGLNTGELFF. CDR3 DNA sequence: TGTGCCTGGAAAACCAGGGGGCTTAACACCGGGGAGCTGTTTTTT. The chain employs TRBV30 and TRBJ2-2; 8 nucleotides line up with TRBD1. V gave up 4 bases and J gave up 2 bases; unmatched junction bases: 6. The length of the CDR3 is 15 residues. CDR1 and CDR2 (germline): GTSNPN, SVGIG (reference sequence).

This clonotype was detected ten times or more. The chain joins TRBV7-2 to TRBJ2-3; 11 nucleotides align to TRBD2. V was pared by 5 bases and J by 2 bases, with 12 bases of the junction left unmatched. The CDR3 covers 18 residues. Germline V gene sequence: CDR1 SGHTA, CDR2 FQGNSA. The CDR3 loop reads CASSPSPPSGRFTDTQYF. DNA for the CDR3: TGTGCCAGCAGCCCTTCCCCCCCTAGCGGGAGGTTCACAGATACGCAGTATTTT.

In its sample, this clonotype was seen a few times. The chain couples TRBV7-6 to TRBJ2-1; D might be TRBD1 (6 bases). Trimming stripped 5 bases from V and 5 bases from J, with 10 bases between. The CDR3 runs 13 residues. Germline loops: CDR1 SGHVS, CDR2 FNYEAQ. The CDR3 loop is CASSRYRDNEQFF. DNA for the CDR3: TGTGCCAGCAGCCGCTACAGGGACAATGAGCAGTTCTTC.

This clonotype was seen at least ten times. This chain uses TRBV5-1 with TRBJ1-2; D is uncertain. Between the trimmed V and J ends, which lost 4 bases and 3 bases, there was a span of 22 bases. Germline V gives CDR1 SGHRS, CDR2 YFSETQ. This CDR3 is 17 amino acids long. The CDR3, as DNA: TGCGCCAGCAGCCGTACTTTTGGGGTGCGCCTTGACTATGGCTACACCTTC. Translating gives CASSRTFGVRLDYGYTF.

This clonotype has ten or more counts. This chain uses TRBV5-1 with TRBJ2-1; 13 bases match TRBD2. CDR3 size: 16 residues. Germline V lookup: CDR1 SGHRS, CDR2 YFSETQ. The trim removed 3 bases at V and 4 bases at J, leaving 4 bases unmatched. The CDR3 DNA reads TGCGCCAGCAGCTCCGGGACTAGCGGGAAGTACAATGAGCAGTTCTTC. Protein product: CASSSGTSGKYNEQFF.

At least ten counts were recorded for this clonotype. This chain connects TRBV20-1 to TRBJ2-4; a weak D match, TRBD2 (5 bases). V was cut by 5 bases and J by 1 base, with 9 bases left in between. This CDR3 region has 13 residues. Germline V gives CDR1 DFQATT, CDR2 SNEGSKA (reference sequence). The CDR3 spells CSAGRGAKNIQYF. CDR3 DNA: TGCAGTGCTGGCCGCGGGGCCAAAAACATTCAGTACTTC.

This clonotype has ten or more counts. The chain carries TRBV20-1 and TRBJ2-7, with a weak D call TRBD1 (6 bases). CDR1 is DFQATT, CDR2 SNEGSKA, per germline (reference sequence). V shed 3 bases and J shed 0 bases, with 18 bases lying between them. The CDR3 runs 16 residues. The CDR3 sequence: CSARAQFRGSSYEQYF. In DNA, the CDR3 is TGCAGTGCTAGGGCCCAGTTTAGGGGGAGCTCCTACGAGCAGTACTTC.

In its sample, this clonotype was seen many times. This sequence joins TRBV12-3 or TRBV12-4 and TRBJ1-6; D not certain. This CDR3 contains 12 residues. V lost 6 bases and J lost 14, with 14 bases in between. The CDR3 spells CASRTRVMALHF. CDR3 DNA sequence: TGTGCCAGCAGAACCCGCGTAATGGCCCTCCACTTT.

At least ten counts were recorded for this clonotype. This chain uses TRBV12-3 or TRBV12-4 with TRBJ2-1, with D perhaps assigned TRBD1 or TRBD2 (5 bases each). The CDR3 sequence is 14 residues long. Trimming pared 3 bases from V and 5 bases from J, leaving 11 bases between. CDR3 bases: TGTGCCAGCAGTTTTAGGGGTAGCGACAATGAGCAGTTCTTC. This encodes CASSFRGSDNEQFF.

This clonotype has at least ten counts. The V gene is TRBV29-1, the J gene TRBJ2-7, with 14 nucleotides matching TRBD2. The ends lost 6 bases at V and 7 bases at J; junction bases unmatched: 2. CDR1 SQVTM and CDR2 ANQGSEA come from the germline V gene. This CDR3 contains 12 residues. CDR3 protein: CSVGLAGEEQYF. CDR3 DNA: TGCAGCGTGGGACTAGCGGGAGAGGAGCAGTACTTC.

The sample holds a few counts of this clonotype. The chain carries TRBV4-2 and TRBJ2-1, with unresolved D. Germline loops: CDR1 LGHNA, CDR2 YNFKEQ. Trimming took 1 base from V and 8 from J, leaving 12 bases between them. The CDR3 consists of 14 residues. The CDR3 region is CASSQVARSDEQFF. The CDR3 nucleotides are TGTGCCAGCAGCCAAGTAGCACGAAGCGATGAGCAGTTCTTC.

This clonotype was seen at least ten times. This chain uses TRBV6-4 with TRBJ2-7; TRBD2 matches 7 bases. Looked up from germline, CDR1 is MRHNA and CDR2 is SNTAGT. V trimming: 7 bases; J trimming: 3 bases; junction bases outside the gene matches: 15. The CDR3 is made up of 16 amino acids. CDR3 in DNA: TGTGCCAGCAACCGAACTTGGGGAGCGGGGAACTACGAGCAGTACTTC. This sequence encodes CASNRTWGAGNYEQYF.

This clonotype was recorded many times. The chain has TRBV7-2 and TRBJ1-2, with 9 nucleotides matching TRBD1. Trimming removed 0 bases from V and 8 bases from J; junction bases left unmatched: 4. Germline CDR1 is SGHTA and CDR2 is FQGNSA. This CDR3 comprises 14 residues. In DNA form, the CDR3 reads TGTGCCAGCAGCTTAGCCGGGACAGGGTACGGCTACACCTTC. Protein: CASSLAGTGYGYTF. The full variable domain, its missing parts supplied by reference TRBV7-2 and TRBJ1-2, is GAGVSQSPSNKVTEKGKDVELRCDPISGHTALYWYRQSLGQGLEFLIYFQGNSAPDKSGLPSDRFSAERTGGSVSTLTIQRTQQEDSAVYLCASSLAGTGYGYTFGSGTRLTVV.

This clonotype was seen repeatedly, ten times or more. The chain is built from TRBV5-1 and TRBJ2-2; 10 positions match TRBD1. Per germline, CDR1 SGHRS and CDR2 YFSETQ. Trimming cost V 2 bases and J 5 bases; bases outside gene matches: 3. The CDR3 has 15 residues. In DNA, the CDR3 is TGCGCCAGCAGCTTAGACAGGGGGCTGACCGGGGAGCTGTTTTTT. Translated: CASSLDRGLTGELFF.

This clonotype was detected many times. The chain carries TRBV12-3 or TRBV12-4 and TRBJ2-5, with D unclear. The CDR3 totals 13 residues. Deletions cut 5 bases from V and 5 bases from J, with 12 bases between. DNA of the CDR3: TGTGCCAGCAGTCTGGCACGCCGGGAGACCCAGTACTTC. Its translation is CASSLARRETQYF.

This clonotype was observed at least ten times. The chain uses TRBV5-1 and TRBJ2-3; possibly TRBD2 for D (5 bases). This CDR3 contains 15 residues. V was shortened by 0 bases and J by 4 bases, with 12 bases between the two germline ends. Germline V gene sequence: CDR1 SGHRS, CDR2 YFSETQ. DNA of the CDR3: TGCGCCAGCAGCTTGGAAGGACTCCGGGCAGATACGCAGTATTTT. Its protein product is CASSLEGLRADTQYF.

Written as DNA, the CDR3 is TGTGCCAGCAGGGCCCTTGGGGGCCGGAACGAGCAGTACTTC. This codes for CASRALGGRNEQYF. This chain uses TRBV2 with TRBJ2-7, with a tentative D call TRBD1 (6 bases). Germline loops: CDR1 SNHLY, CDR2 FYNNEI. V was clipped by 6 bases and J by 5 bases, with 17 bases between them. This CDR3 is built from 14 residues.

There are many counts of this clonotype. The rearrangement uses TRBV6-5 and TRBJ2-3; TRBD2 matches 10 bases. The CDR3 is made up of 14 amino acids. Germline V lookup: CDR1 MNHEY, CDR2 SVGAGI. V lost 6 bases, J lost 6 bases, and 6 bases stayed unmatched. The CDR3 reads CASRPLAGVDTQYF. The CDR3 nucleotides read TGTGCCAGCAGACCTCTAGCGGGAGTTGATACGCAGTATTTT.

This clonotype appeared many times. This chain connects TRBV7-9 to TRBJ2-5; weak D call: TRBD2 (6 bases). V gave up 1 base and J gave up 4 bases, with 19 bases separating them. The germline V gene has CDR1 SEHNR and CDR2 FQNEAQ (reference sequence). The CDR3 is made up of 17 amino acids. CDR3 sequence reads: CASSLVAGFRQLETQYF. The CDR3 DNA follows: TGTGCCAGCAGCTTAGTTGCGGGGTTCCGCCAATTAGAGACCCAGTACTTC.

This clonotype was detected ten times or more. V and J are TRBV7-8 and TRBJ2-3; either TRBD1 or TRBD2 may fit D (5 bases each). CDR3 length: 16 residues. Trimming took 1 base from V and 6 from J, leaving 17 bases between them. Germline V lookup: CDR1 SGHVS, CDR2 FQNEAQ. The CDR3 loop reads CASSLGYWDLGDTQYF. The CDR3 DNA reads TGTGCCAGCAGCTTAGGGTACTGGGACCTGGGGGATACGCAGTATTTT.